This TCR beta chain originates from a study of post-analysis software for immune sequencing data. Whole-study results and caveats: Patients had higher frequencies than controls of roughly five TRBV segments, including TRBV5-6, TRBV5-1 and TRBV20-1.

The TCR beta cDNA libraries contained unique molecular identifiers. Input of about 0.95 to 11 million T cells yielded a few hundred thousand cDNA molecules. TCRdb re-called the PCR reads through MiXCR, storing one row per CDR3 protein. In the table there are about 160,000 distinct CDR3 sequences, roughly 40% of which are singletons. The CDR3 is 13 amino acids. V was trimmed by 3 bases and J by 2 bases, leaving 9 bases between them. Germline values: CDR1 DFQATT, CDR2 SNEGSKA (reference sequence). On this clonotype: Its antigen is not identified.

This chain links TRBV20-1 with TRBJ2-3; D remains unclear. The origin of this receptor is a girl under 18 with multiple sclerosis. This specimen was blood, taken after autologous hematopoietic stem cell transplantation. The CDR3 nucleotides are TGCAGTGCTAGCCTAGTCCCCACAGATACGCAGTATTTT. This gives the protein CSASLVPTDTQYF.